The present TCR beta chain was sequenced within a study of blood T cell repertoires in COVID-19. As for the study in general: The United States, Italy and Spain provided the acute and convalescent COVID-19 samples.

Residents of approximately 25 US areas, aged roughly 18 to 90 years, made up the participants. Which cohort a participant joined came from the clinical history participants gave. V was clipped by 7 bases and J by 8 bases; unmatched bases: 8. The germline gives CDR1 SNHLY, CDR2 FYNNEI. The CDR3 has 13 amino acids. Using immunoSEQ multiplex PCR, the repertoire was profiled, and TCRdb retains in-frame clones only, with some absent. The data contain about 290,000 clones, roughly 89% of them singletons. The sequence derives from a woman aged 40 to 50 who had recovered from COVID-19. J is TRBJ1-2 and V is TRBV2; 9 positions agree with TRBD1. Input material: PBMCs or T cells enriched from blood (not recorded which). CDR3 nucleotides: TGTGCCAGCATCCTGGGACAGGGCGGAGGCTACACCTTC. This sequence encodes CASILGQGGGYTF. Combining the CDR3 with reference TRBV2 and TRBJ1-2 gives the whole variable domain EPEVTQTPSHQVTQMGQEVILRCVPISNHLYFYWYRQILGQKVEFLVSFYNNEISEKSEIFDDQFSVERPDGSNFTLKIRSTKLEDSAMYFCASILGQGGGYTFGSGTRLTVV.